Described below is a single T cell receptor (beta chain) sequence and its context. It lacks a known antigen. One end of the junction does not line up with germline, which may come from a read error. The data derive from a study of post-analysis software for immune sequencing data (dated by TCRdb to 2014 to 2015). About the full investigation: Recorded disease courses included relapsing-remitting, secondary progressive and progressive-relapsing multiple sclerosis, with some patients lacking subtype annotation. The multiple sclerosis patient repertoires were compared with about a dozen previously published healthy control repertoires from donors aged about 6 to 26 years. A subset of samples was prepared in parallel using single-end sample barcoding, then pooled and co-amplified after Illumina adapter ligation.

To demonstrate the VDJtools post-analysis software, the study profiled TCR beta repertoires from the peripheral blood of 10 to 15 young patients with multiple sclerosis. The multiple sclerosis patients were children and adolescents ranging in age from roughly 6 to 15 years. Study-wide conclusions, independent of this receptor: The control group was slightly older than the multiple sclerosis patient group. Direct clustering with F measure revealed strong co-clustering of samples prepared in the same batch, which led to a batch-effect correction. Four or five TRBV segments, including TRBV5-6, TRBV5-1 and TRBV20-1, were significantly more frequent in patients than controls. Multiple sclerosis patients had significantly lower normalized Chao1 diversity than controls, a result that suggests substantial peripheral T-cell clonal expansion.

Libraries were prepared through PCR. Instrument used: Illumina HiSeq 2500. To reduce PCR and sequencing biases, unique molecular identifiers were built into the TCR beta cDNA libraries. Per 1 to 10 million input T cells, some 500,000 cDNA molecules were obtained, such that each molecule approximated one T cell. The patient libraries were prepared and sequenced with the same protocol used for the earlier healthy control dataset. Within a given batch, samples were prepared together, multiplexed and sequenced on the same HiSeq lane. From the authors' description of their analysis: Raw barcoded reads were processed with MIGEC, and single-read molecular identifier groups were discarded before consensus assembly and CDR3 extraction. Clonotype tables were post-analysed with VDJtools, and diversity was normalized by down-sampling all datasets to the smallest sample size. In repertoire overlap clustering, CDR3 amino acid sequences, but not nucleotide sequences, were matched to correct batch-related cross-sample contamination. TCRdb applied fastp at Q25 and MiXCR to the public reads, then kept only in-frame beta chains. For every CDR3 protein sequence, its rows merge into one entry that carries the most common genes and DNA. The V and J calls shown here were made by TCRdb, not taken from the authors' results. The sample table holds some 690,000 distinct CDR3 sequences, of which 55% to 60% were seen once. About 11% of the sample is held by the ten biggest clonotypes.

As encoded in the germline V gene, CDR1 is MNHEY while CDR2 is SVGAGI. The CDR3 runs 13 residues from the cysteine to the phenylalanine. CDR3 DNA only is kept here, 39 bases in frame from base 1. The rearrangement joined TRBV6-5 to TRBJ1-6; the D segment cannot be called with confidence. The TCR sequence derives from a girl aged 2-10 years with multiple sclerosis. The sample comprised blood. The sequenced DNA is TGTGCCAGCAATTACGGACGGGATTCACCCCTCCACTTT. It specifies CASNYGRDSPLHF.